This T cell receptor (beta chain) was captured by sequencing in a study of blood T cell repertoires in COVID-19. The CDR3 is made up of 15 amino acids. Germline assignment: CDR1 MGHRA and CDR2 YSYEKL. Trimming removed 0 bases from V and 2 bases from J, with 9 bases in between. Measured with immunoSEQ multiplex PCR; TCRdb has only the in-frame clones, and not every one. The sample has approximately 190,000 clones, roughly four fifths seen once. This clone was recorded many times. The material sequenced was peripheral blood. The V and J genes are TRBV4-1 and TRBJ2-3, with D possibly TRBD2 on 6 matching bases. The clonotype originates from a woman between 40 and 50 years old with acute or convalescent COVID-19. CDR3 sequence: CASSQDSRDTDTQYF. The CDR3 nucleotides are TGCGCCAGCAGCCAAGACTCGCGGGACACAGATACGCAGTATTTT.